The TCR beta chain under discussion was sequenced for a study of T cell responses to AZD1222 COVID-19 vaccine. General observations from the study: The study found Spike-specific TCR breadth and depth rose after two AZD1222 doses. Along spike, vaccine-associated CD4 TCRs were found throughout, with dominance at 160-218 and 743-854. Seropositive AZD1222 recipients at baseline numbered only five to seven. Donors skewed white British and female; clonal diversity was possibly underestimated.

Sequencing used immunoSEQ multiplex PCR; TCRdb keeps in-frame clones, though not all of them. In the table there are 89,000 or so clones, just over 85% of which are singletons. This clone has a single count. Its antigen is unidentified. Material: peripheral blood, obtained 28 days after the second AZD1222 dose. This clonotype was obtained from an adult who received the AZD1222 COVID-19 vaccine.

The CDR3 nucleotides read TGTGCCACCACACCGGAAGGAAACACTGAAGCTTTCTTT. This encodes CATTPEGNTEAFF. The chain employs TRBV15 and TRBJ1-1; the D is unclear. V shed 7 bases and J shed 2 bases, with 11 bases lying between them. Germline assignment: CDR1 LNHNV and CDR2 YYDKDF (reference sequence). The CDR3 loop spans 13 amino acids.